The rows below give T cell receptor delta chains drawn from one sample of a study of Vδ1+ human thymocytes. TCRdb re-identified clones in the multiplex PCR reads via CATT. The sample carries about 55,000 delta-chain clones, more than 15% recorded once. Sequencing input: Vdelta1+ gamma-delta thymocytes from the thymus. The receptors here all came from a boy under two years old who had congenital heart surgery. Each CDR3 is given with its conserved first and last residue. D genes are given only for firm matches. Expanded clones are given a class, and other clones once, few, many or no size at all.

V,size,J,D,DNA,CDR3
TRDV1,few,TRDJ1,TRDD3,TGTGCTCTTGGGGACCTACGTTGTACTGGGGGACCAATGTACACCGATAAACTCATCTTT,CALGDLRCTGGPMYTDKLIF
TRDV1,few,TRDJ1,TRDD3,TGTGCTCTTGGGGACAAGGCGTTCCTCTATACTGGGGGTCCGTACACCGATAAACTCATCTTT,CALGDKAFLYTGGPYTDKLIF
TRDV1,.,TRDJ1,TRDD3,TGTGCTCTTGGGGAACTAAAGCTGCTTCCTATGTACTGGGGGATACCCGATAAACTCATCTTT,CALGELKLLPMYWGIPDKLIF
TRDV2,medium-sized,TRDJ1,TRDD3,TGTGCCTGTGATGGTACTGGGGATACATCGTACACCGATAAACTCATCTTT,CACDGTGDTSYTDKLIF
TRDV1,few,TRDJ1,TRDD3,TGTGCTCTTGGGGAAAGAAGGTTCCTATGTAGGACCCGTACTGGGGGATACGAGGCTGATAAACTCATCTTT,CALGERRFLCRTRTGGYEADKLIF
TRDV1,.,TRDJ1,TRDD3,TGTGCTCTTGGGGAAGTATCCGGTGTTCCTAGGGGCCCTAGCGGGGGATACGCGAGTTGGTACACCGATAAACTCATCTTT,CALGEVSGVPRGPSGGYASWYTDKLIF
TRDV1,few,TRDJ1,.,TGTGCTCTTGGGTCCCGGAGGTCCTACCACAAACGTACTGGGGTTCCCGATAAACTCATCTTT,CALGSRRSYHKRTGVPDKLIF
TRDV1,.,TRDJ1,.,TGTGCTCTTGGGAAATGGAGCTACCATACCAGATATGGGGAGTACACCGATAAACTCATCTTT,CALGKWSYHTRYGEYTDKLIF
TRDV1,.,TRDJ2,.,TGTGCTCTTGGGCCCCCTTCCCTCTCTTTGACAGCACAACTCTTCTTT,CALGPPSLSLTAQLFF
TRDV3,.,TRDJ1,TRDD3,TGTGCCTTACTCGTACTGGGGGATAGAGTGGGCACCGATAAACTCATCTTT,CALLVLGDRVGTDKLIF
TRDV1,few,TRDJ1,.,TGTGCTCTTGGGCCCCGGGGGGGACTTACAGGCACCGATAAACTCATCTTT,CALGPRGGLTGTDKLIF
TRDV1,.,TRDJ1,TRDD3,TGTGCTCTTGGGGCTGGATACTTCCTTTTACTGGGGGACGATAAACTCATCTTT,CALGAGYFLLLGDDKLIF
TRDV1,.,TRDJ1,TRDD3,TGTGCTCTTGGGGAACGACCTAAACTGGGGCCTACCAAACTCATCTTT,CALGERPKLGPTKLIF
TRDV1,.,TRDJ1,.,TGTGCTCTTGGGAACCCCCTTCCCAAGAGGACTGGGGTGTGCACCGATAAACTCATCTTT,CALGNPLPKRTGVCTDKLIF
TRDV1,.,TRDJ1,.,TGTGCTCTTGGGGACTCGGGGCTAAGAGGTGTGGTGGGGTGCACCGATAAACTCATCTTT,CALGDSGLRGVVGCTDKLIF
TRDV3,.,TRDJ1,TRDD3,TGTGCCTCTGGTCGCCACTGGGGGGTTATGAACGATAAACTCATCTTT,CASGRHWGVMNDKLIF
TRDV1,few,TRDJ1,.,TGTGCTCTTGGACTATACGCGGGGGCAAAAACTTACACCGATAAACTCATCTTT,CALGLYAGAKTYTDKLIF
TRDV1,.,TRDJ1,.,TGTGCTCTTGGGGAACTTAATCGTAGTGCTTCCTTAAAAGGTTGGGACGTCGATAAACTCATCTTT,CALGELNRSASLKGWDVDKLIF
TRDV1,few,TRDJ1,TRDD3,TGTGCTCTTGGGGACCTAGGCCCTTCCCTCGGTACTGGGGGATACGGCGATAAACTCATCTTT,CALGDLGPSLGTGGYGDKLIF
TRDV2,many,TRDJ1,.,TGTGCCTGTGCCGCTTCCTACCCCTGTACTGGGGGTTGCACCGATAAACTCATCTTT,CACAASYPCTGGCTDKLIF
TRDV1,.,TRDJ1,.,TGTGCTCTTGGGTGGCGTCCTACGTCTGGCGGGGGTGGTTGCGATAAACTCATCTTT,CALGWRPTSGGGGCDKLIF
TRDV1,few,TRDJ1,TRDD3,TGTGCTCTTGAGGGTGGCGACTGGGGGATCGGTACCGATAAACTCATCTTT,CALEGGDWGIGTDKLIF
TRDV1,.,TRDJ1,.,TGTGCTCTTGTGGATCTATTCCTCCTTTACACCGATAAACTCATCTTT,CALVDLFLLYTDKLIF
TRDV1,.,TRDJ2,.,TGTGCTCTTGGGGAACGACCGGGGAGCCCAACATCTTTGACAGCACAACTCTTCTTT,CALGERPGSPTSLTAQLFF
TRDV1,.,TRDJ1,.,TGTGCTCTTGGGGCTTTAAACTGGGCCTACACCGATAAACTCATCTTT,CALGALNWAYTDKLIF
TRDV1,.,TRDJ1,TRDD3,TGTGCTCTTGGGGCACTGGGGGCCACGGGTTGGAGGATGACCGATAAACTCATCTTT,CALGALGATGWRMTDKLIF
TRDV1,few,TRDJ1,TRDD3,TGTGCTCTTGGGGTTGGGACTGGGGACACCTACACCGATAAACTCATCTTT,CALGVGTGDTYTDKLIF
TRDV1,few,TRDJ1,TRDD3,TGTGCTCTTGGGGAAAGACGAATTTCCATTGGGGGATACCCTTCCGATAAACTCATCTTT,CALGERRISIGGYPSDKLIF
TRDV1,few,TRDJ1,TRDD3,TGTGCTCTTGGGGAACGGCCTTTACTGGGGGTCCCCCTATTGTACACCGATAAACTCATCTTT,CALGERPLLGVPLLYTDKLIF
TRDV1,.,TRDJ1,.,TGTGCTCTTGGGGAACTAAATATGGTTCTCGGCGGGGGGTTGGACACCGATAAACTCATCTTT,CALGELNMVLGGGLDTDKLIF
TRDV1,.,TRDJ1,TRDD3,TGTGCTCTTGGGGAACTAGAGGACCCCTCCTGGGGTACTGGGGGATACCCCACCGATAAACTCATCTTT,CALGELEDPSWGTGGYPTDKLIF